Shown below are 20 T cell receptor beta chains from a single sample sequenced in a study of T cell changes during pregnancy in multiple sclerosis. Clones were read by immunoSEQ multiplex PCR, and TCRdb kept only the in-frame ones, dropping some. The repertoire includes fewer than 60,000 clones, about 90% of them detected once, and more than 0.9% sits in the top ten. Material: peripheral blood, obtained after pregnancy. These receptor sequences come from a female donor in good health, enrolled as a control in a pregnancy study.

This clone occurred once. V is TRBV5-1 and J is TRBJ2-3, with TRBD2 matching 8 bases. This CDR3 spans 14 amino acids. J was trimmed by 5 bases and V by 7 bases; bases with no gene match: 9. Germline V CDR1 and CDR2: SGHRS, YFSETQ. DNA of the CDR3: TGCGCCAGCGGGGCGGGGGGCGTCGAAGATACGCAGTATTTT. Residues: CASGAGGVEDTQYF. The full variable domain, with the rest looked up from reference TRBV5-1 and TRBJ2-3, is KAGVTQTPRYLIKTRGQQVTLSCSPISGHRSVSWYQQTPGQGLQFLFEYFSETQRNKGNFPGRFSGRQFSNSRSEMNVSTLELGDSALYLCASGAGGVEDTQYFGPGTRLTVL.

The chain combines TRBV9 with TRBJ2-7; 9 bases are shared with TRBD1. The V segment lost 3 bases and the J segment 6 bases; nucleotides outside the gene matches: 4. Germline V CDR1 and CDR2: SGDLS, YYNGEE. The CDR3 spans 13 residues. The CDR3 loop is CASSALTGGEQYF. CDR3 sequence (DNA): TGTGCCAGCAGCGCCTTGACAGGGGGCGAGCAGTACTTC.

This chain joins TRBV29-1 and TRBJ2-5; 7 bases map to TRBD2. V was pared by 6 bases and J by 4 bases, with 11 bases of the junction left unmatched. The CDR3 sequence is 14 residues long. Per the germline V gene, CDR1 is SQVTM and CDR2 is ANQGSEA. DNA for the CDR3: TGCAGCGTCACCGCGGGGTCGGGAGGAGAGACCCAGTACTTC. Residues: CSVTAGSGGETQYF. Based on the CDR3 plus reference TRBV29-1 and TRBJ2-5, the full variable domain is SAVISQKPSRDICQRGTSLTIQCQVDSQVTMMFWYRQQPGQSLTLIATANQGSEATYESGFVIDKFPISRPNLTFSTLTVSNMSPEDSSIYLCSVTAGSGGETQYFGPGTRLLVL.

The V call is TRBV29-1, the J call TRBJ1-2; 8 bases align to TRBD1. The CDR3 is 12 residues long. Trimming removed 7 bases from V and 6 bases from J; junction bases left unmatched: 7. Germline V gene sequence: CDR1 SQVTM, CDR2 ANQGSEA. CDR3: CSAIMTGDGYTF. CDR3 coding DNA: TGCAGCGCCATTATGACAGGGGATGGCTACACCTTC. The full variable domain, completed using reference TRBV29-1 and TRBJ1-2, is SAVISQKPSRDICQRGTSLTIQCQVDSQVTMMFWYRQQPGQSLTLIATANQGSEATYESGFVIDKFPISRPNLTFSTLTVSNMSPEDSSIYLCSAIMTGDGYTFGSGTRLTVV.

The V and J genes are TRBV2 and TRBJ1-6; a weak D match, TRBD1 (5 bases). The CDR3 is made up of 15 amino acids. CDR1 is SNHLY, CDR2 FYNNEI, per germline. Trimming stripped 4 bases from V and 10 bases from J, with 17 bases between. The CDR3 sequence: CASSVRQGKESPLHF. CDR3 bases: TGTGCCAGCAGTGTAAGGCAGGGAAAGGAGTCACCCCTCCACTTT.

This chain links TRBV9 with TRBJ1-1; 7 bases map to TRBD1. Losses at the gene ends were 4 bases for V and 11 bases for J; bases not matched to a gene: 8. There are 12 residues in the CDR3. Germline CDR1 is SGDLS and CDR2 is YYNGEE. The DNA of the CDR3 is TGTGCCAGCAGCAAAACAGGGGATGAGGCTTTCTTT. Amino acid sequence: CASSKTGDEAFF.

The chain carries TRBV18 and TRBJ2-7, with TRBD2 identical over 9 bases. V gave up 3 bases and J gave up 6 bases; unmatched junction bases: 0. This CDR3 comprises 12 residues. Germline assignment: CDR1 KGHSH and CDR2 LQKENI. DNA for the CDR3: TGTGCCAGCTCACCGGGACTAGCCGAGCAGTACTTC. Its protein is CASSPGLAEQYF.

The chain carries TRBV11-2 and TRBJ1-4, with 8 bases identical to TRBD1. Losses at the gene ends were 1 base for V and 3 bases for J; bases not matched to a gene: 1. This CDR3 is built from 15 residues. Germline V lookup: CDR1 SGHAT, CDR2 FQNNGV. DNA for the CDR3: TGTGCCAGCAGCTTAGGGACAGGGTCTAATGAAAAACTGTTTTTT. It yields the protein CASSLGTGSNEKLFF. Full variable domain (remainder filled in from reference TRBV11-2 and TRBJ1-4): EAGVAQSPRYKIIEKRQSVAFWCNPISGHATLYWYQQILGQGPKLLIQFQNNGVVDDSQLPKDRFSAERLKGVDSTLKIQPAKLEDSAVYLCASSLGTGSNEKLFFGSGTQLSVL.

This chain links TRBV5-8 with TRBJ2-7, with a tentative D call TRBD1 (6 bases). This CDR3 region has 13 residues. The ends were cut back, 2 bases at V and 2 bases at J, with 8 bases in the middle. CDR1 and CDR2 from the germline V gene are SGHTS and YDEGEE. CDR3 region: CASSFRGTYEQYF. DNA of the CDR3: TGTGCCAGCAGCTTCAGGGGTACCTACGAGCAGTACTTC.

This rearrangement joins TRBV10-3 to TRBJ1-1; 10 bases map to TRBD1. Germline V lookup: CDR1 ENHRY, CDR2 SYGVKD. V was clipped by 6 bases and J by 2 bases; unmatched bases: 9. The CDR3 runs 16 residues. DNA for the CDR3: TGTGCCATCAGGGGCCGGGACAGGGGAAGTAACACTGAAGCTTTCTTT. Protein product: CAIRGRDRGSNTEAFF.

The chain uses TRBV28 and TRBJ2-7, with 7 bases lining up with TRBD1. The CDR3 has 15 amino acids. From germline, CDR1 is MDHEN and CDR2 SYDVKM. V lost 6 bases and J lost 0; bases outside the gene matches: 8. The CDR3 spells CASSSTGAPSYEQYF. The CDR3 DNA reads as TGTGCCAGCAGCTCTACAGGGGCCCCCTCCTACGAGCAGTACTTC.

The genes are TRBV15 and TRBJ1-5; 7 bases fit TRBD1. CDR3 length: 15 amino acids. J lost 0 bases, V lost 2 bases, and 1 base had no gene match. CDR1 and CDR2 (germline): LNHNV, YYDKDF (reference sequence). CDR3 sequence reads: CATSRYRGSNQPQHF. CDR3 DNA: TGTGCCACCAGCAGATACAGGGGTAGCAATCAGCCCCAGCATTTT.

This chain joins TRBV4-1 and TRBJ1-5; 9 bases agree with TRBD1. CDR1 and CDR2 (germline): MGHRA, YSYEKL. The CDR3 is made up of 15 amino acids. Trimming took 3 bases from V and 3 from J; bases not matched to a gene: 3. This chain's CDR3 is CASSQRTGDNQPQHF. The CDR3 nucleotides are TGCGCCAGCAGCCAGAGGACAGGGGACAATCAGCCCCAGCATTTT.

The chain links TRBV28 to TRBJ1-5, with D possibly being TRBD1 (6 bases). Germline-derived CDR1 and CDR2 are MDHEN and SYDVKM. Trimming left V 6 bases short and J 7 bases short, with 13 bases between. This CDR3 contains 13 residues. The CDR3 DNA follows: TGTGCCAGCAGGCTCCAGGGGTACCAGCCCCAGCATTTT. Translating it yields CASRLQGYQPQHF.

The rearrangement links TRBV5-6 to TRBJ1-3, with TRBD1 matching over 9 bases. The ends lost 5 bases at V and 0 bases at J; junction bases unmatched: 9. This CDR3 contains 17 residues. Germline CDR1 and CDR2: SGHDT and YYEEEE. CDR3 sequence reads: CASSPGTGRFSGNTIYF. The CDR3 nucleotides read TGTGCCAGCAGTCCCGGGACAGGGCGCTTCTCTGGAAACACCATATATTTT.

CDR3 in amino acids: CASSRLWETQYF. The CDR3 DNA follows: TGTGCCAGCAGTCGCCTATGGGAGACCCAGTACTTC. V is TRBV28 and J is TRBJ2-5, with D unresolved. The CDR3 extends over 12 amino acids. V lost 5 bases and J lost 5, with 9 bases in between. Germline CDR1 and CDR2: MDHEN and SYDVKM.

CDR3 sequence: CASSYPSDTQYF. The DNA for the CDR3 is TGTGCCAGCAGTTACCCGTCAGATACGCAGTATTTT. V and J are TRBV6-5 and TRBJ2-3, with no clear D. Per the germline V gene, CDR1 is MNHEY and CDR2 is SVGAGI. This CDR3 has 12 amino acids. The V and J ends lost 2 bases and 4 bases respectively, with 4 bases between them.

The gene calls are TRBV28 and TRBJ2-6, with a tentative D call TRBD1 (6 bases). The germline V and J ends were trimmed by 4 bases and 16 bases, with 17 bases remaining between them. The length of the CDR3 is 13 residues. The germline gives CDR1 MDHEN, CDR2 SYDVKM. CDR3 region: CASSSGQGPYLTF. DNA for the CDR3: TGTGCCAGCAGTTCCGGGCAGGGGCCATATCTGACTTTC.

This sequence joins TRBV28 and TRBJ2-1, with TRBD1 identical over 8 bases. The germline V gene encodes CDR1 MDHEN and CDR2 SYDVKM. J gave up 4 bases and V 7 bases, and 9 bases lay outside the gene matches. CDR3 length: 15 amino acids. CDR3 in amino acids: CASTRGTGPYNEQFF. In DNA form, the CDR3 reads TGTGCCAGCACCCGAGGGACAGGTCCTTACAATGAGCAGTTCTTC.

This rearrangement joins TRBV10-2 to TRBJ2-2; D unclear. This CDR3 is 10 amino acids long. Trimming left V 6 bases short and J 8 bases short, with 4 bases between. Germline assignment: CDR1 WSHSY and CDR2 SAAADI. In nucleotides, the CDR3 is TGCGCCAGCAGGTCTGGGGAGCTGTTTTTT. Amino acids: CASRSGELFF.